Listed below are T cell receptor beta chains from one sample, sequenced in a study of blood T cell repertoires in COVID-19. Produced via immunoSEQ multiplex PCR; TCRdb's table is partial and in-frame only. The data contain approximately 240,000 clones, 83% of them singletons. Sequencing used peripheral blood. Every receptor here comes from a human donor in a cohort sampled during active COVID-19. Each CDR3 is given with its conserved first and last residue. The D gene is left open where the match is weak. Clone size is stated in some rows and not others, as once, few, many or a class when expanded.

D gene | J gene | V gene | clone size | CDR3 protein | CDR3 DNA
TRBD1 | TRBJ2-2 | TRBV5-6 | once | CASSFGTGHTGELFF | TGTGCCAGCAGCTTCGGGACAGGGCATACCGGGGAGCTGTTTTTT
TRBD1 | TRBJ2-1 | TRBV27 | once | CASSVYTGGTYNEQFF | TGTGCCAGCAGTGTCTATACAGGGGGAACGTACAATGAGCAGTTCTTC
TRBD1 | TRBJ1-6 | TRBV11-2 | NA | CASSFTTGELSPLHF | TGTGCCAGCAGCTTCACGACAGGGGAGTTATCACCCCTCCACTTT
TRBD1 | TRBJ1-3 | TRBV5-4 | NA | CASSWDRFSGNTIYF | TGTGCCAGCAGCTGGGACAGATTCTCTGGAAACACCATATATTTT
NA | TRBJ1-3 | TRBV2 | NA | CGRSTGSSSGNTIYF | TGTGGTCGGAGTACAGGGTCTAGCTCTGGAAACACCATATATTTT
NA | TRBJ2-2 | TRBV14 | NA | CASSLQATGELFF | TGTGCCAGCAGCTTACAGGCTACCGGGGAGCTGTTTTTT
TRBD2 | TRBJ2-7 | TRBV5-1 | NA | CASSRRDYSYEQYF | TGCGCCAGCAGCCGCCGGGACTACTCCTACGAGCAGTACTTC
TRBD2 | TRBJ2-1 | TRBV11-2 | few | CASSLGRRGGTYNEQFF | TGTGCCAGCAGCTTAGGCCGGCGGGGGGGCACCTACAATGAGCAGTTCTTC
TRBD1 | TRBJ2-1 | TRBV28 | NA | CASSTTGGNEQFF | TGTGCCAGCAGTACGACAGGGGGCAATGAGCAGTTCTTC
TRBD1 | TRBJ1-1 | TRBV6-5 | NA | CASDRGQDTEAFF | TGTGCCAGTGACAGGGGGCAGGACACTGAAGCTTTCTTT
NA | TRBJ1-1 | TRBV6-1 | NA | CASSDRGTEAFF | TGTGCCAGCAGTGACAGGGGTACTGAAGCTTTCTTT
TRBD2 | TRBJ2-3 | TRBV29-1 | NA | CSVEGGLAGPDTQYF | TGCAGCGTGGAGGGGGGACTAGCGGGACCAGATACGCAGTATTTT
TRBD1 | TRBJ2-1 | TRBV2 | NA | CASRAFGQGGYNEQFF | TGTGCCAGCAGAGCCTTCGGACAGGGCGGCTACAATGAGCAGTTCTTC
NA | TRBJ1-5 | TRBV18 | NA | CASSPREANQPQHF | TGTGCCAGCTCACCACGTGAAGCCAATCAGCCCCAGCATTTT
TRBD2 | TRBJ2-1 | TRBV5-4 | NA | CASFAGVPSYNEQFF | TGTGCCAGCTTTGCGGGAGTACCGTCCTACAATGAGCAGTTCTTC
NA | TRBJ1-6 | TRBV25-1 | NA | CASTPGLLSPLHF | TGTGCCAGCACCCCCGGACTGCTTAGTCCCCTCCACTTT
TRBD1 | TRBJ2-3 | TRBV12-3/TRBV12-4 | NA | CASTDRGTDTQYF | TGTGCCAGCACAGACAGGGGCACAGATACGCAGTATTTT
TRBD1 | TRBJ2-7 | TRBV28 | once | CASSRGGQGNNEQYF | TGTGCCAGCAGCCGGGGGGGACAGGGGAACAACGAGCAGTACTTC
NA | TRBJ2-1 | TRBV30 | NA | CAWSPQGNEQFF | TGTGCCTGGAGCCCCCAGGGGAATGAGCAGTTCTTC
NA | TRBJ2-7 | TRBV6-5 | NA | CASTGSTGRGQYF | TGTGCCAGCACCGGCTCGACAGGTCGGGGGCAGTACTTC
TRBD1 | TRBJ1-3 | TRBV5-6 | many | CASSPLRQGENTIYF | TGTGCCAGCAGCCCCCTTAGACAGGGCGAAAACACCATATATTTT
TRBD2 | TRBJ2-3 | TRBV6-5 | NA | CASSYWTSGITDTQYF | TGTGCCAGCAGTTACTGGACTAGCGGTATCACAGATACGCAGTATTTT
NA | TRBJ1-5 | TRBV19 | NA | CASSQGPRDQPQHF | TGTGCCAGTAGCCAGGGCCCTAGAGATCAGCCCCAGCATTTT
NA | TRBJ1-5 | TRBV3-1/TRBV3-2 | NA | CASSQDTGFEQPQHF | TGTGCCAGCAGCCAAGATACAGGGTTCGAGCAGCCCCAGCATTTT
NA | TRBJ1-1 | TRBV19 | NA | CASSPGTLEAEAFF | TGTGCCAGTAGTCCCGGGACATTAGAAGCTGAAGCTTTCTTT
TRBD1 | TRBJ1-5 | TRBV27 | NA | CASSRQGRNSQPQHF | TGTGCCAGCAGTAGACAGGGCCGAAATTCCCAGCCCCAGCATTTT
TRBD2 | TRBJ2-7 | TRBV27 | NA | CASRSGGSGIREQYF | TGTGCCAGCAGGTCGGGGGGTAGCGGGATTCGAGAGCAGTACTTC
TRBD2 | TRBJ2-3 | TRBV5-1 | NA | CASSPGSGGLDTQYF | TGCGCCAGCAGCCCCGGGAGCGGGGGGTTGGATACGCAGTATTTT
TRBD2 | TRBJ2-7 | TRBV6-5 | once | CASSYSGEGSYEQYF | TGTGCCAGCAGTTATAGCGGGGAGGGCTCCTACGAGCAGTACTTC
NA | TRBJ2-5 | TRBV19 | NA | CASSSQAGTQYF | TGTGCCAGTAGTTCCCAAGCGGGGACCCAGTACTTC
NA | TRBJ2-5 | TRBV5-1 | NA | CASSLGGVTGPETQYF | TGCGCCAGCAGCTTGGGGGGGGTGACGGGTCCAGAGACCCAGTACTTC
TRBD1 | TRBJ1-1 | TRBV6-5 | NA | CASSPDRDTEAFF | TGTGCCAGCAGTCCTGACAGGGACACTGAAGCTTTCTTT